The clone carrying this T cell receptor (beta chain) was seen at least ten times. Its specificity is unknown. The data stem from a study of T cells after posttransplantation cyclophosphamide. Study results and limitations: Recipient CMV seropositivity and CMV reactivation strongly tracked TRB clonality. Later blood repertoires were often dominated by clones from the donor CD8+ memory compartment. TRB overlap between skin or GI tissue T cells and blood was limited.

TCRdb keeps only in-frame clones here, not all; method: immunoSEQ multiplex PCR. The sample contains more than 10,000 clones, none of them singletons. Treatment was busulfan-fludarabine conditioning, a marrow graft, and cyclophosphamide on days +3 and +4. The sample here was PBMCs, taken after allogeneic stem cell transplant with posttransplant cyclophosphamide. The receptor was derived from a female patient in her forties who received an allogeneic stem cell transplant from an unrelated donor, was CMV-positive, and had acute GVHD only. The graft donor may be the source of some T cells.

The DNA of the CDR3 is TGTGCCAGCAGCTTGGACAGATCCTACAATGAGCAGTTCTTC. Amino acid sequence: CASSLDRSYNEQFF. This chain connects TRBV7-9 to TRBJ2-1, with D possibly matching TRBD1 (6 bases). Germline V gene lookup returns CDR1 SEHNR and CDR2 FQNEAQ (reference sequence). The CDR3 contains 14 residues. V lost 3 bases to trimming and J lost 1 base, with 7 bases between them.